A single sample gave rise to the 30 T cell receptor beta chains below, sequenced in a study of blood T cell repertoires in COVID-19. TCRdb keeps only in-frame clones here, not all; method: immunoSEQ multiplex PCR. Of about 150,000 clones listed, 80% to 90% were seen once; the top ten hold over 12%. Material for sequencing was peripheral blood. These receptors came from a woman aged 40-49 years with acute or convalescent COVID-19.

The genes are TRBV7-3 and TRBJ2-1, with 8 bases fitting TRBD2. The CDR3 extends over 16 amino acids. Germline lookup yields CDR1 SGHTA and CDR2 FQGTGA. The J segment lost 7 bases and the V segment lost 5 bases, leaving 13 bases of the junction unmatched. The CDR3 sequence: CASSTGTSKIGNEQFF. In nucleotides, the CDR3 is TGTGCCAGCAGCACCGGGACTAGTAAAATCGGGAATGAGCAGTTCTTC.

This clone was seen a single time. The V call is TRBV27, the J call TRBJ2-1, with 8 bases that match TRBD2. The V gene end was trimmed by 10 bases and the J gene end by 0 bases; junction bases not matched to a gene: 5. The CDR3 runs 14 residues. The germline gives CDR1 MNHEY, CDR2 SMNVEV (reference sequence). The CDR3 region has the DNA TGTGCCATCGGAACTAGCGGCTCCTACAATGAGCAGTTCTTC. Translating it yields CAIGTSGSYNEQFF.

This clone was recorded only once. The rearrangement links TRBV24-1 to TRBJ2-1, with 11 bases aligning to TRBD2. Germline-derived CDR1 and CDR2 are KGHDR and SFDVKD. V was pared by 1 base and J by 0 bases, with 7 bases of the junction left unmatched. CDR3 length: 19 amino acids. DNA of the CDR3: TGTGCCACCAGTGATTTTGCGGGACTAGCGGAAACCTCCTACAATGAGCAGTTCTTC. Translated: CATSDFAGLAETSYNEQFF.

This chain links TRBV11-2 with TRBJ1-4; no reliable D call. The length of the CDR3 is 13 residues. Per germline, CDR1 SGHAT and CDR2 FQNNGV. V dropped 5 bases and J dropped 7 bases, with 11 bases sitting between them. The CDR3 region has the DNA TGTGCCAGCAGCGTAGGCGCAAGTGAAAAACTGTTTTTT. This gives the protein CASSVGASEKLFF. The variable domain in full, completed from reference TRBV11-2 and TRBJ1-4, reads EAGVAQSPRYKIIEKRQSVAFWCNPISGHATLYWYQQILGQGPKLLIQFQNNGVVDDSQLPKDRFSAERLKGVDSTLKIQPAKLEDSAVYLCASSVGASEKLFFGSGTQLSVL.

The chain combines TRBV7-6 with TRBJ2-7; 14 bases fit TRBD2. Trimming cost V 3 bases and J 6 bases; bases outside gene matches: 7. The CDR3 sequence is 16 residues long. Germline V gives CDR1 SGHVS, CDR2 FNYEAQ. This CDR3 reads CASSLGLAGEISEQYF. CDR3 DNA: TGTGCCAGCAGCTTGGGACTAGCGGGAGAAATATCCGAGCAGTACTTC.

This clone showed up just once. CDR3 nucleotides: TGTGCCAGCAGTCAACACAGGGGGCGAACCACAGATACGCAGTATTTT. This translates into CASSQHRGRTTDTQYF. The V gene is TRBV3-1 (or the pseudogene TRBV3-2), the J gene TRBJ2-3; TRBD1 agrees at 9 bases. V shed 6 bases and J 2 bases; nucleotides not matched to a gene: 9. The CDR3 is 16 residues long. Germline loops: CDR1 LGHDT, CDR2 YNNKEL (reference sequence).

V is TRBV27 and J is TRBJ2-7; 8 bases are a match to TRBD1. Germline V gene lookup returns CDR1 MNHEY and CDR2 SMNVEV (reference sequence). There are 15 residues in the CDR3. With V trimmed by 2 bases and J by 3 bases, 6 bases remained unmatched. The CDR3 sequence: CASSLEGTGVYEQYF. The CDR3 DNA reads TGTGCCAGCAGTTTAGAGGGGACAGGTGTCTACGAGCAGTACTTC.

The J gene is TRBJ2-3, the V gene TRBV5-4; D gene uncertain. The CDR3 runs to 18 residues. Trimming took off 3 bases at V and 2 bases at J, with 22 bases between the two ends. CDR1 and CDR2 from the germline V gene are SGHNT and YYREEE (reference sequence). The CDR3 loop is CASSSTFWAGADTDTQYF. As DNA, the CDR3 is TGTGCCAGCAGCTCCACCTTTTGGGCAGGTGCTGACACAGATACGCAGTATTTT. Full variable domain (remainder filled in from reference TRBV5-4 and TRBJ2-3): ETGVTQSPTHLIKTRGQQVTLRCSSQSGHNTVSWYQQALGQGPQFIFQYYREEENGRGNFPPRFSGLQFPNYSSELNVNALELDDSALYLCASSSTFWAGADTDTQYFGPGTRLTVL.

Comments on this clone: The junction departs from germline at one end; a sequencing error may be responsible. This chain connects TRBV11-2 to TRBJ2-7, with TRBD1 matching 10 bases. CDR3 length: 16 residues. Germline V gene lookup returns CDR1 SGHAT and CDR2 FQNNGV. The CDR3 coding sequence is TGTGCCAGCAGCTTTTTTACCGCCGGGACAGGGGTACGCATAGGCTTC. Residues: CASSFFTAGTGVRIGF.

This chain connects TRBV5-1 to TRBJ2-1; weak D call: TRBD1 (5 bases). Germline CDR1 and CDR2: SGHRS and YFSETQ. The CDR3 contains 19 residues. Trimming left V 4 bases short and J 0 bases short, with 23 bases between. The CDR3 nucleotides are TGCGCCAGCAGCCCCCATCGGGTTGGGGCGCCTAGCTCCTACAATGAGCAGTTCTTC. It is translated as CASSPHRVGAPSSYNEQFF.

The chain combines TRBV6-1 with TRBJ2-2; tentative D call: TRBD1 (6 bases). V dropped 4 bases and J dropped 4 bases, with 13 bases sitting between them. The CDR3 spans 15 residues. Germline V gene lookup returns CDR1 MNHNS and CDR2 SASEGT. CDR3 in amino acids: CASSAAGDITGELFF. CDR3 DNA sequence: TGTGCCAGCAGTGCAGCAGGGGATATCACCGGGGAGCTGTTTTTT.

The V gene is TRBV9, the J gene TRBJ1-1; D gene uncertain. The CDR3 spans 13 residues. Trimming removed 2 bases at V and 1 base at J, with 6 bases between. CDR1 and CDR2 (germline): SGDLS, YYNGEE. The CDR3 loop is CASSVQQNTEAFF. CDR3 sequence (DNA): TGTGCCAGCAGCGTCCAACAGAACACTGAAGCTTTCTTT.

V usage is TRBV6-5 and J usage is TRBJ2-1; TRBD1 agrees at 8 bases. CDR3 size: 15 residues. Germline V gene lookup returns CDR1 MNHEY and CDR2 SVGAGI. The trim removed 6 bases at V and 7 bases at J, leaving 11 bases unmatched. The CDR3 DNA sequence: TGTGCCAGCAGGAACACTGGACAGGGTTGGAATGAGCAGTTCTTC. Translated, it gives CASRNTGQGWNEQFF.

The chain combines TRBV21-1 with TRBJ2-1; the table's D call, TRBD2, was not checked against the DNA. TRBV21-1 is an annotated pseudogene. The CDR3 totals 16 residues. The CDR3 region is CASSKGLADHYNEQFF. CDR3 nucleotides: TGTGCCAGCAGCAAAGGGCTAGCGGACCACTACAATGAGCAGTTCTTC.

The rearrangement links TRBV7-2 to TRBJ2-4, with D perhaps TRBD2 (5 bases). Trimming took 1 base from V and 6 from J, leaving 10 bases between them. Germline V CDR1 and CDR2: SGHTA, FQGNSA. This CDR3 has 14 amino acids. CDR3 in amino acids: CASSLGGYGNIQYF. In nucleotides, the CDR3 is TGTGCCAGCAGCTTAGGAGGGTATGGAAACATTCAGTACTTC.

The V call is TRBV11-3, the J call TRBJ2-2; no clear D. Germline CDR1 is SGHNT and CDR2 is YENEEA. CDR3 size: 13 residues. V lost 3 bases, J lost 5 bases, and 7 bases lay in between. In nucleotides, the CDR3 is TGTGCCAGCAGCTTTCCGAGTACCGGGGAGCTGTTTTTT. Protein product: CASSFPSTGELFF.

CDR3 sequence: CASSLGTGLAGTDTQYF. The CDR3 DNA is TGTGCCAGCAGCTTAGGGACCGGACTAGCGGGAACAGATACGCAGTATTTT. This chain links TRBV9 with TRBJ2-3, with 12 bases that match TRBD2. The CDR3 contains 17 residues. Germline assignment: CDR1 SGDLS and CDR2 YYNGEE. V trimming: 4 bases; J trimming: 3 bases; junction bases outside the gene matches: 9. The whole variable domain, filled in from reference TRBV9 and TRBJ2-3, reads DSGVTQTPKHLITATGQRVTLRCSPRSGDLSVYWYQQSLDQGLQFLIQYYNGEERAKGNILERFSAQQFPDLHSELNLSSLELGDSALYFCASSLGTGLAGTDTQYFGPGTRLTVL.

The count of this clone is one. The chain joins TRBV21-1 to TRBJ1-2; the tabulated D call, TRBD1, remains unverified against the DNA. TRBV21-1 is labeled a pseudogene. CDR3 length equals 15 residues. The CDR3 loop is CASRTGQGINYGYTF. The CDR3 DNA is TGTGCCAGCAGGACCGGACAGGGGATTAACTATGGCTACACCTTC.

This chain uses TRBV6-4 with TRBJ1-6; 9 nucleotides match TRBD1. The J segment lost 10 bases and the V segment lost 5 bases, leaving 3 bases of the junction unmatched. CDR1 and CDR2 (germline): MRHNA, SNTAGT. The CDR3 runs 13 residues. The DNA of the CDR3 is TGTGCCAGCAGTCCAGGACAGGGGTCACCCCTCCACTTT. This codes for CASSPGQGSPLHF.

The CDR3 protein is CASSGSTGARPKNIQYF. CDR3 in DNA: TGTGCCAGCAGCGGGTCGACAGGGGCTCGCCCCAAAAACATTCAGTACTTC. This chain links TRBV5-4 with TRBJ2-4; 8 nucleotides line up with TRBD1. The CDR3 length is 17 residues. V gave up 4 bases and J gave up 2 bases; unmatched junction bases: 11. The V gene's germline CDR1 is SGHNT and CDR2 YYREEE (reference sequence).

The count of this clone is one. The rearrangement links TRBV18 to TRBJ1-4; 9 nucleotides line up with TRBD1. With 4 bases clipped from V and 7 bases from J, the junction kept 4 bases outside the gene matches. This CDR3 region has 14 residues. Germline-derived CDR1 and CDR2 are KGHSH and LQKENI. Here the CDR3 DNA reads TGTGCCAGCTCACAAGACAGGGGGAGTGAAAAACTGTTTTTT. Its protein is CASSQDRGSEKLFF.

J is TRBJ1-5 and V is TRBV30; tentative D call: TRBD1 (5 bases). The CDR3 has 13 amino acids. V lost 2 bases and J 7 bases, leaving 12 bases between the germline ends. Per the germline V gene, CDR1 is GTSNPN and CDR2 is SVGIG (reference sequence). CDR3 DNA: TGTGCCTGGAGTCAGGGTGCGATCCAGCCCCAGCATTTT. It is translated as CAWSQGAIQPQHF.

The sample holds one count of this clone. The rearrangement uses TRBV28 and TRBJ2-3, with a tentative D call TRBD1 (6 bases). CDR3 length: 15 amino acids. The ends were cut back, 11 bases at V and 1 base at J, with 19 bases in the middle. CDR1 is MDHEN and CDR2 is SYDVKM in the germline V gene. The CDR3 DNA reads TGTGCCGCAAGACGGAGGACAGCCGGCACAGATACGCAGTATTTT. Translation gives CAARRRTAGTDTQYF.

This chain connects TRBV6-5 to TRBJ1-2; possible D gene TRBD1, 5 bases. This CDR3 has 13 amino acids. V was pared by 6 bases and J by 4 bases, with 12 bases between. Germline-derived CDR1 and CDR2 are MNHEY and SVGAGI. This CDR3 is CASRGTGSYGYTF. The CDR3, as DNA: TGTGCCAGCAGGGGAACAGGTAGCTATGGCTACACCTTC.

This clone has a handful of counts. This chain uses TRBV4-1 with TRBJ2-7; TRBD1 is a possible D gene (6 bases). Per germline, CDR1 MGHRA and CDR2 YSYEKL. Deletions cut 4 bases from V and 3 bases from J, with 10 bases between. CDR3 length equals 13 residues. The CDR3 protein is CASSRGQDYEQYF. Written as DNA, the CDR3 is TGCGCCAGCAGCCGGGGACAAGACTACGAGCAGTACTTC.

Concerning this clone: Other DNA sequences from this sample encode an identical CDR3 as well. The chain has TRBV14 and TRBJ1-2, with D perhaps matching TRBD1 (5 bases). CDR1 and CDR2 from the germline V gene are SGHDN and FVKESK. V dropped 0 bases and J dropped 5 bases, with 7 bases sitting between them. The CDR3 length is 13 residues. In DNA form, the CDR3 reads TGTGCCAGCAGCCAAGATCGGGGGTATGGCTACACCTTC. Translation gives CASSQDRGYGYTF. Combining the CDR3 with reference TRBV14 and TRBJ1-2 gives the whole variable domain EAGVTQFPSHSVIEKGQTVTLRCDPISGHDNLYWYRRVMGKEIKFLLHFVKESKQDESGMPNNRFLAERTGGTYSTLKVQPAELEDSGVYFCASSQDRGYGYTFGSGTRLTVV.

V and J are TRBV5-1 and TRBJ2-1, with TRBD2 as a possible D gene (6 bases). Germline lookup yields CDR1 SGHRS and CDR2 YFSETQ. The CDR3 runs 14 residues. V lost 0 bases, J lost 8 bases, and 12 bases lay in between. CDR3 loop: CASSLAPGVDEQFF. The CDR3 DNA reads as TGCGCCAGCAGCTTGGCTCCGGGGGTGGATGAGCAGTTCTTC.

The CDR3 sequence: CASSGLNNSPLHF. The DNA of the CDR3 is TGTGCCAGCAGCGGACTGAATAATTCACCCCTCCACTTT. The chain combines TRBV9 with TRBJ1-6; D is unresolved. Germline V gives CDR1 SGDLS, CDR2 YYNGEE. The CDR3 spans 13 residues. V was cut by 3 bases and J by 5 bases, with 6 bases left in between.

The chain couples TRBV5-1 to TRBJ2-5, with TRBD1 as a possible D gene (5 bases). V dropped 0 bases and J dropped 4 bases, with 10 bases sitting between them. Looked up from germline, CDR1 is SGHRS and CDR2 is YFSETQ. CDR3 size: 14 residues. For the CDR3, the DNA is TGCGCCAGCAGCTTGGGGGGCCTACGAGAGACCCAGTACTTC. This codes for CASSLGGLRETQYF.

This sequence joins TRBV21-1 and TRBJ2-7; TRBD1, as called in the table, went unchecked against the DNA. TRBV21-1 is a pseudogene locus. The CDR3 is 18 residues long. The DNA for the CDR3 is TGTGCCAGCAGCCTAAAGACGGTACCGGGACAGGGTTCTCACGAGCAGTACTTC. Its protein is CASSLKTVPGQGSHEQYF.